The 2 T cell receptor beta chains reported below all come from one sample, sequenced in a study of blood T cell repertoires in COVID-19. The data were produced by immunoSEQ multiplex PCR, yet TCRdb's version contains in-frame clones alone and is incomplete. Of 200,000 or so clones listed, roughly 80% are singletons. The sequencing input was peripheral blood. The receptor set was obtained from a man in his 60s with active or convalescent COVID-19.

The gene calls are TRBV27 and TRBJ1-5; TRBD1 is a possible D gene (5 bases). The germline CDR1 and CDR2 sequences are MNHEY and SMNVEV (reference sequence). The V end lost 1 base, the J end lost 2 bases, and 21 bases lay between the germline ends. The CDR3 length is 19 residues. The CDR3 region is CASSLFFPERQSGNQPQHF. The CDR3 DNA follows: TGTGCCAGCAGTTTATTTTTCCCAGAGCGACAGTCGGGCAATCAGCCCCAGCATTTT.

The chain uses TRBV6-2 or TRBV6-3 and TRBJ2-1; tentative D call: TRBD1 (5 bases). Germline CDR1 and CDR2: MNHEY and SVGEGT. V was cut by 6 bases and J by 0 bases, with 12 bases left in between. The CDR3 is made up of 15 amino acids. The CDR3 here is CASSNRLSSYNEQFF. In DNA, the CDR3 is TGTGCCAGCAGCAACAGGCTGAGCTCCTACAATGAGCAGTTCTTC.